Following are 31 T cell receptor beta chains from one sample sequenced in a study of human T cells and chemical hapten exposure (dated by TCRdb to the early 2020s). In the paper's terms, the time point label means: pre-sensitization, week 0. The treatment or condition label corresponds to: therapeutic diphenylcyclopropenone sensitization with weekly scalp DPC. The method was RACE. This sample was sequenced with a NextSeq 500. The public reads were reanalyzed by TCRdb: fastp trimming at Q25, MiXCR alignment, in-frame beta chains only. Duplicate CDR3 protein sequences are folded into a single record with the most common DNA and genes. Recorded for this sample are under 400,000 distinct CDR3 sequences; 5.1% of them occurred a single time. The ten largest clonotypes hold 2.5% to 3% of the sample. This specimen was whole blood, taken in connection with sensitization to the hapten diphenylcyclopropenone (DPC). Receptor source: a woman aged 50 to 65 with alopecia areata. Some clones in this sample may be carry-over from other donors' samples.

This clonotype was found many times. The chain employs TRBV7-6 and TRBJ2-2; 9 bases line up with TRBD2. This CDR3 is 16 amino acids long. Unmatched junction bases numbered 6, after V lost 6 bases and J lost 1 base. Germline loops: CDR1 SGHVS, CDR2 FNYEAQ. The CDR3 is CASRPTSGLNTGELFF. The CDR3 DNA is TGTGCCAGCAGACCCACTAGCGGGCTGAACACCGGGGAGCTGTTTTTT.

This clonotype was recorded a few times. The genes are TRBV20-1 and TRBJ2-2; 8 nucleotides match TRBD2. The CDR3 spans 15 residues. The germline V gene has CDR1 DFQATT and CDR2 SNEGSKA (reference sequence). The junction had 6 bases not matched to a gene; V was cut back by 2 bases and J by 4 bases. This CDR3 reads CSARWLLAGTGELFF. CDR3 DNA: TGCAGTGCTAGATGGTTGCTAGCGGGCACCGGGGAGCTGTTTTTT.

This clonotype was found many times. The rearrangement uses TRBV7-9 and TRBJ2-7; 11 nucleotides align to TRBD2. Germline V CDR1 and CDR2: SEHNR, FQNEAQ (reference sequence). V gave up 7 bases and J gave up 2 bases; unmatched junction bases: 4. The CDR3 consists of 14 residues. In nucleotides, the CDR3 is TGTGCCAGCACCTCTAGCGGGGGGCCCTACGAGCAGTACTTC. It translates to CASTSSGGPYEQYF.

This clonotype was recorded at least ten times. This chain links TRBV20-1 with TRBJ1-4; the D is unclear. This CDR3 comprises 15 residues. The V gene's germline CDR1 is DFQATT and CDR2 SNEGSKA (reference sequence). V lost 0 bases to trimming and J lost 4 bases, with 12 bases between them. The CDR3 coding sequence is TGCAGTGCTAGAGATATGGGGAGAGGTAATGAAAAACTGTTTTTT. It codes for CSARDMGRGNEKLFF.

Many counts were recorded for this clonotype. V usage is TRBV3-1 and J usage is TRBJ2-3; D not certain. Germline V gene sequence: CDR1 LGHDT, CDR2 YNNKEL (reference sequence). V was cut by 1 base and J by 14 bases, with 10 bases left in between. This CDR3 has 11 amino acids. CDR3 sequence (DNA): TGTGCCAGCAGCCAAGCGGACCTTGTGTATTTT. Protein product: CASSQADLVYF.

Many counts were recorded for this clonotype. The chain has TRBV3-1 and TRBJ2-5; D unresolved. The CDR3 length is 15 residues. From germline, CDR1 is LGHDT and CDR2 YNNKEL (reference sequence). The V and J ends lost 1 base and 2 bases respectively, with 11 bases between them. The CDR3 DNA is TGTGCCAGCAGCCAAGTAGGAGACCTACAAGAGACCCAGTACTTC. Amino acids: CASSQVGDLQETQYF.

There are many counts of this clonotype. The chain joins TRBV6-5 to TRBJ2-7, with D uncertain. This CDR3 comprises 17 residues. Between the trimmed V and J ends, which lost 0 bases and 3 bases, there was a span of 18 bases. Per the germline V gene, CDR1 is MNHEY and CDR2 is SVGAGI. CDR3 sequence reads: CASSYSPHRTGIYEQYF. Here the CDR3 DNA reads TGTGCCAGCAGTTACTCCCCCCACCGGACCGGAATCTACGAGCAGTACTTC.

This clonotype came up many times. The chain uses TRBV4-3 and TRBJ2-1, with D perhaps assigned TRBD1 or TRBD2 (5 bases each). Germline V gene data show CDR1 as LGHNA and CDR2 as YSLEER. The CDR3 has 16 amino acids. V lost 3 bases and J 3 bases, leaving 15 bases between the germline ends. This CDR3 is CASSQDTREFYNEQFF. The DNA of the CDR3 is TGCGCCAGCAGCCAGGACACTAGAGAGTTCTACAATGAGCAGTTCTTC.

This clonotype has ten or more counts. This chain uses TRBV7-8 with TRBJ1-5; 9 bases fit TRBD1. J gave up 3 bases and V 5 bases, and 5 bases lay outside the gene matches. The CDR3 loop spans 15 amino acids. Per germline, CDR1 SGHVS and CDR2 FQNEAQ. The CDR3 here is CASSIRDRVNQPQHF. DNA for the CDR3: TGTGCCAGCAGCATCCGGGACAGGGTCAATCAGCCCCAGCATTTT.

This clonotype was observed at least ten times. V and J are TRBV29-1 and TRBJ2-1, with D perhaps matching TRBD2 (6 bases). The V end lost 7 bases, the J end lost 5 bases, and 9 bases lay between the germline ends. Per the germline V gene, CDR1 is SQVTM and CDR2 is ANQGSEA. The CDR3 has 11 residues. In DNA form, the CDR3 reads TGCAGCGCAGGAGGGAACAATGAGCAGTTCTTC. Encoded protein: CSAGGNNEQFF.

As to this clonotype: A read error is possible here, since a much larger clone lies one base away. The genes are TRBV4-2 and TRBJ2-3; D might be TRBD2 (6 bases). This CDR3 is 15 amino acids long. V was cut by 3 bases and J by 2 bases, with 12 bases left in between. Germline assignment: CDR1 LGHNA and CDR2 YNFKEQ. CDR3 DNA: TGTGCCAGCAGCCAGGGCAGGAGGGACACAGATACGCAGTATTTT. Translating gives CASSQGRRDTDTQYF.

This clonotype was detected only a few times. V and J are TRBV5-6 and TRBJ2-7; no clear D gene. Trimming took off 0 bases at V and 7 bases at J, with 8 bases between the two ends. The CDR3 runs 12 residues. Germline V gene lookup returns CDR1 SGHDT and CDR2 YYEEEE. This CDR3 is CASSLADGEQYF. The CDR3, as DNA: TGTGCCAGCAGCTTGGCCGATGGAGAGCAGTACTTC.

At least ten counts were recorded for this clonotype. This chain links TRBV6-5 with TRBJ1-5, with D maybe TRBD1 (5 bases). The germline gives CDR1 MNHEY, CDR2 SVGAGI. This CDR3 has 12 residues. The V and J ends lost 10 bases and 4 bases respectively, with 11 bases between them. The chain's CDR3 is CATGGGNQPQHF. The CDR3 nucleotides read TGTGCCACCGGCGGGGGGAATCAGCCCCAGCATTTT.

This clonotype showed up just a few times. The V gene is TRBV20-1, the J gene TRBJ1-2; the match to TRBD1 covers 8 bases. V shed 8 bases, J shed 4 bases, and the junction held 6 bases outside the gene matches. The CDR3 contains 12 residues. The V gene's germline CDR1 is DFQATT and CDR2 SNEGSKA (reference sequence). CDR3: CSTAGGGYGYTF. As DNA, the CDR3 is TGCAGTACGGCAGGGGGCGGCTATGGCTACACCTTC.

The sample holds a few counts of this clonotype. The chain carries TRBV28 and TRBJ1-1; D might be TRBD1 (6 bases). V gave up 4 bases and J gave up 12 bases, with 18 bases separating them. CDR3 length: 13 amino acids. Germline V gene sequence: CDR1 MDHEN, CDR2 SYDVKM. The CDR3 nucleotides are TGTGCCAGCAGTTCCGAACAAGACAGGTTGACTTTCTTT. This sequence encodes CASSSEQDRLTFF. Complete variable domain (other parts from reference TRBV28 and TRBJ1-1): DVKVTQSSRYLVKRTGEKVFLECVQDMDHENMFWYRQDPGLGLRLIYFSYDVKMKEKGDIPEGYSVSREKKERFSLILESASTNQTSMYLCASSSEQDRLTFFGQGTRLTVV.

The V and J genes are TRBV20-1 and TRBJ2-7; tentative D call: TRBD1 (6 bases). This CDR3 contains 14 residues. The germline V gene has CDR1 DFQATT and CDR2 SNEGSKA (reference sequence). Trimming pared 3 bases from V and 3 bases from J, leaving 15 bases between. The CDR3: CSASKVDRVYEQYF. In DNA form, the CDR3 reads TGCAGTGCTAGTAAAGTGGACAGAGTCTACGAGCAGTACTTC.

The chain combines TRBV30 with TRBJ2-2, with 7 positions matching TRBD1. The CDR3 totals 14 residues. J gave up 6 bases and V 5 bases, and 9 bases lay outside the gene matches. CDR1 and CDR2 from the germline V gene are GTSNPN and SVGIG (reference sequence). CDR3 in amino acids: CAWDRTGFPGELFF. The CDR3 coding sequence is TGTGCCTGGGATCGGACAGGTTTCCCCGGGGAGCTGTTTTTT.

In its sample, this clonotype was seen many times. V usage is TRBV7-2 and J usage is TRBJ2-3; 10 bases map to TRBD2. Trimming removed 4 bases from V and 4 bases from J; junction bases left unmatched: 8. Germline V CDR1 and CDR2: SGHTA, FQGNSA. This CDR3 has 16 residues. The CDR3 nucleotides read TGTGCCAGCAGCTCCCGCACTAGCGGGGTATCAGATACGCAGTATTTT. The encoded protein is CASSSRTSGVSDTQYF.

V gene TRBV13 combines with J gene TRBJ1-1; 9 nucleotides line up with TRBD1. The V gene end was trimmed by 5 bases and the J gene end by 5 bases; junction bases not matched to a gene: 9. Germline assignment: CDR1 PRHDT and CDR2 FYEKMQ (reference sequence). This CDR3 region has 15 residues. CDR3 residues: CASSLEQGARTEAFF. For the CDR3, the DNA is TGTGCCAGCAGCCTTGAACAGGGGGCGAGAACTGAAGCTTTCTTT.

This clonotype was seen at least ten times. The V and J genes are TRBV12-3 or TRBV12-4 and TRBJ1-1, with 8 bases identical to TRBD1. The length of the CDR3 is 14 residues. With V trimmed by 6 bases and J by 1 base, 4 bases remained unmatched. CDR3 DNA sequence: TGTGCCAGCAGGGTCGGACAGGGGAACACTGAAGCTTTCTTT. This gives the protein CASRVGQGNTEAFF.

This clonotype was recorded at least ten times. This rearrangement joins TRBV28 to TRBJ2-7; 9 bases line up with TRBD1. The CDR3 has 15 residues. The germline V gene encodes CDR1 MDHEN and CDR2 SYDVKM. Trimming removed 6 bases from V and 2 bases from J; junction bases left unmatched: 8. As DNA, the CDR3 is TGTGCCAGCAGGATCCGGGGGACAGGGACCTACGAGCAGTACTTC. Translation: CASRIRGTGTYEQYF.

This clonotype was counted many times. This chain connects TRBV29-1 to TRBJ2-3; D gene unclear. Germline V gene sequence: CDR1 SQVTM, CDR2 ANQGSEA. This CDR3 comprises 13 residues. Trimming left V 2 bases short and J 2 bases short, with 8 bases between. CDR3 in amino acids: CSVESAYTDTQYF. The CDR3 region has the DNA TGCAGCGTTGAATCCGCGTACACAGATACGCAGTATTTT.

This clonotype was picked up many times. The rearrangement uses TRBV20-1 and TRBJ2-3, with TRBD1 identical over 7 bases. The CDR3 extends over 15 amino acids. Germline V gives CDR1 DFQATT, CDR2 SNEGSKA (reference sequence). V dropped 4 bases and J dropped 3; count of bases not matched to a gene: 10. The CDR3 here is CSATSLGGLTDTQYF. The CDR3 nucleotides are TGCAGTGCTACCTCTCTAGGGGGCCTTACAGATACGCAGTATTTT.

The chain has TRBV19 and TRBJ2-5; D perhaps matches TRBD1 (7 bases). The germline V gene encodes CDR1 LNHDA and CDR2 SQIVND (reference sequence). V lost 6 bases, J lost 4 bases, and 15 bases lay in between. The CDR3 is 14 amino acids. As DNA, the CDR3 is TGTGCCAGTAGAGACGCAGGGGGACTAGAGACCCAGTACTTC. Its translation is CASRDAGGLETQYF.

The CDR3 coding sequence is TGTGCCAGCAGACAGAATCAAGAGCCCCAGCATTTT. Its protein is CASRQNQEPQHF. The rearrangement links TRBV12-3 or TRBV12-4 to TRBJ1-5; no reliable D call. Trimming pared 6 bases from V and 8 bases from J, leaving 11 bases between. CDR3 length equals 12 residues.

This clonotype came up many times. The gene calls are TRBV28 and TRBJ1-2, with a weak D call TRBD1 (6 bases). Germline V gene sequence: CDR1 MDHEN, CDR2 SYDVKM. CDR3 size: 15 residues. Trimming cost V 5 bases and J 5 bases, with 18 bases left between them. In nucleotides, the CDR3 is TGTGCCAGCAGTACCCTGGGGGGTACAGGGTATGGCTACACCTTC. Encoded protein: CASSTLGGTGYGYTF.

This clonotype was recorded many times. The rearrangement links TRBV4-1 to TRBJ2-1, with 12 bases that match TRBD2. CDR3 length: 18 residues. J gave up 0 bases and V 0 bases, and 3 bases lay outside the gene matches. From germline, CDR1 is MGHRA and CDR2 YSYEKL. CDR3 DNA sequence: TGCGCCAGCAGCCAAGACCTAGCGGGGGGGCCCTCCTACAATGAGCAGTTCTTC. Its translation: CASSQDLAGGPSYNEQFF.

This clonotype has a count of ten or more. This chain links TRBV9 with TRBJ2-7; the D call may be TRBD1 or TRBD2 (5 bases each). V was trimmed by 4 bases and J by 7 bases, leaving 21 bases between them. Germline CDR1 and CDR2: SGDLS and YYNGEE. This CDR3 contains 15 residues. CDR3 nucleotide sequence: TGTGCCAGCAGCCCCCATCCGGGGCTAGATCCGGAGCAGTACTTC. Its protein product is CASSPHPGLDPEQYF.

This clonotype has a count of ten or more. The chain carries TRBV7-9 and TRBJ2-1; 8 nucleotides match TRBD1. CDR1 and CDR2 (germline): SEHNR, FQNEAQ (reference sequence). V shed 3 bases and J 9 bases; nucleotides not matched to a gene: 10. The CDR3 covers 15 residues. The CDR3 sequence: CASSLGTGSLGEQFF. The CDR3 DNA reads as TGTGCCAGCAGCTTGGGGACAGGCTCCCTTGGTGAGCAGTTCTTC.

This clonotype was observed at least ten times. The chain is built from TRBV5-1 and TRBJ2-3, with 10 bases identical to TRBD1. This CDR3 has 15 residues. Unmatched junction bases numbered 7, after V lost 4 bases and J lost 5 bases. CDR1 is SGHRS and CDR2 is YFSETQ in the germline V gene. Here the CDR3 DNA reads TGCGCCAGCAGCCGGGACAGGGGTTCTGGAGATACGCAGTATTTT. Its protein product is CASSRDRGSGDTQYF.

This clonotype was observed a handful of times. The chain carries TRBV6-6 and TRBJ2-3; unclear D gene. CDR1 is MNHNY and CDR2 is SVGAGI in the germline V gene (reference sequence). This CDR3 comprises 16 residues. Trimming cost V 2 bases and J 2 bases, with 14 bases left between them. This CDR3 reads CASSYSNGFYTDTQYF. The CDR3 region has the DNA TGTGCCAGCAGTTACAGTAACGGGTTTTACACAGATACGCAGTATTTT.